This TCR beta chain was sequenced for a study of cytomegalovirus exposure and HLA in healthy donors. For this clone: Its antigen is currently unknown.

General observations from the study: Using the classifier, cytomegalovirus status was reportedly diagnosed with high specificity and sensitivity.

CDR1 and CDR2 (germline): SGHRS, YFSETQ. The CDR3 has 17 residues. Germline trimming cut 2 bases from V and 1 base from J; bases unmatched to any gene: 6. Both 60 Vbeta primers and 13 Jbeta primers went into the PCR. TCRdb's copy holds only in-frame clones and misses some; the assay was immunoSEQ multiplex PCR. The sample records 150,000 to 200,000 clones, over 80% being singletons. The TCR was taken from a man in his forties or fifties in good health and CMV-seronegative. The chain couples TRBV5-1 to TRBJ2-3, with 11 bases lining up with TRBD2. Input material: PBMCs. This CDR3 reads CASSLPKLAGGTDTQYF. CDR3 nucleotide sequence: TGCGCCAGCAGCTTACCTAAACTAGCGGGAGGCACAGATACGCAGTATTTT.